This T cell receptor beta chain comes out of a study of blood T cells in healthy people across ages. The use of a sample-barcoded 5' primer and a J-beta primer mix characterized a second PCR of roughly 6 to 11 cycles. Each CDR3 protein gets one entry after TCRdb re-called the 5' RACE reads with MiXCR. The sample consists of roughly 560,000 distinct CDR3 sequences, less than 25% of them appearing once. These data were also reused for a study on T cells of mothers and their children. That work adds: Comparable shaping of TCR recombination output by thymic selection was observed in related and unrelated pairs.

The source material was blood. This TCR was recovered from a boy between 10 and 17 years old in good health.

In DNA, the CDR3 is TGTGCCAGCAGCGTAGACAGGAATTCACCCCTCCACTTT. The encoded protein is CASSVDRNSPLHF. The genes are TRBV9 and TRBJ1-6, with D perhaps matching TRBD1 (5 bases). CDR3 length: 13 residues. Trimming left V 0 bases short and J 7 bases short, with 5 bases between. Germline V gene data show CDR1 as SGDLS and CDR2 as YYNGEE.